The source of this TCR beta chain is a study of T cells in Graves' hyperthyroidism and ophthalmopathy. TCR beta CDR3 regions were amplified from RNA transcripts. With the HTBI primer set, the TCR CDR3 went through a first round of RT-PCR. TCRdb re-derived calls from the multiplex PCR reads in MiXCR, one entry per CDR3 protein. This table holds fewer than 300,000 distinct CDR3 sequences, less than 30% found once. Out of over 7.5 ml of fresh peripheral blood came the PBMCs. Notes on the study in general: A model of 13 V-J pairs discriminated ophthalmopathy from stable hyperthyroidism. Most thyroid-expanded clonotypes above 0.001 were also found in blood.

This clonotype came up many times. What it binds is not known. The TCR sequence derives from a man in his forties with Graves' hyperthyroidism that later progressed to Graves' ophthalmopathy. Sequenced material: blood.

The CDR3 DNA is TGTGCCACCAGCAGAGACCCCAAAACCGGGGAGCTGTTTTTT. Its protein product is CATSRDPKTGELFF. The chain is built from TRBV15 and TRBJ2-2; no definite D call. The germline V and J ends were trimmed by 0 bases and 5 bases, with 7 bases remaining between them. CDR1 is LNHNV and CDR2 is YYDKDF in the germline V gene (reference sequence). This CDR3 is built from 14 residues.